What follows are 9 T cell receptor beta chains derived from one specimen sequenced in a study of cytomegalovirus exposure and HLA in healthy donors. Both 60 Vbeta primers and 13 Jbeta primers went into the PCR. The data were produced by immunoSEQ multiplex PCR, yet TCRdb's version contains in-frame clones alone and is incomplete. The sample holds tens of thousands of clones; 79% are singletons and the top ten take about 2.5%. Sequenced sample: PBMCs. The origin of the receptors is a young man in good health and CMV-seronegative.

The chain has TRBV7-9 and TRBJ1-2, with D possibly being TRBD1 (6 bases). Trimming stripped 6 bases from V and 4 bases from J, with 12 bases between. The CDR3 has 13 amino acids. Germline values: CDR1 SEHNR, CDR2 FQNEAQ (reference sequence). The DNA of the CDR3 is TGTGCCAGCAGTCAGGGGCAGGGCTATGGCTACACCTTC. This gives the protein CASSQGQGYGYTF.

V and J are TRBV7-8 and TRBJ2-1; 7 bases align to TRBD2. The CDR3 is made up of 16 amino acids. The ends lost 6 bases at V and 6 bases at J; junction bases unmatched: 14. Germline CDR1 and CDR2: SGHVS and FQNEAQ. The CDR3 coding sequence is TGTGCCAGCAGAAAGGCCCGGGACTATTTGATCAATGAGCAGTTCTTC. Amino acids: CASRKARDYLINEQFF.

This clone was seen a handful of times. J is TRBJ2-4 and V is TRBV28, with 9 positions matching TRBD2. The CDR3 runs to 15 residues. V was clipped by 5 bases and J by 10 bases; unmatched bases: 12. Germline CDR1 is MDHEN and CDR2 is SYDVKM. For the CDR3, the DNA is TGTGCCAGCAGTAGCGGTAGCGGGAGTAAAGAAATTCAGTACTTC. This translates into CASSSGSGSKEIQYF.

The chain has TRBV5-6 and TRBJ2-5; perhaps TRBD2 as D (7 bases). Germline V gene lookup returns CDR1 SGHDT and CDR2 YYEEEE. CDR3 length: 15 amino acids. Trimming cost V 3 bases and J 4 bases, with 16 bases left between them. The CDR3 is CASSYWGGPGETQYF. The CDR3 nucleotides are TGTGCCAGCAGCTACTGGGGGGGCCCAGGAGAGACCCAGTACTTC.

V and J are TRBV10-1 and TRBJ1-1; weak D call: TRBD1 (5 bases). The CDR3 is 16 residues long. V gave up 10 bases and J gave up 6 bases, with 27 bases separating them. The germline V gene has CDR1 WNHNN and CDR2 SYGVQD (reference sequence). Here the CDR3 DNA reads TGCGCCACCGCCGGGACTGACCCAACCCGTATTTCTGAAGCTTTCTTT. Protein sequence: CATAGTDPTRISEAFF.

The rearrangement uses TRBV7-9 and TRBJ2-3, with 7 bases aligning to TRBD2. From germline, CDR1 is SEHNR and CDR2 FQNEAQ (reference sequence). J was trimmed by 2 bases and V by 0 bases; bases with no gene match: 5. The CDR3 loop spans 16 amino acids. This CDR3 is CASSLAKSGDTDTQYF. The CDR3 DNA reads TGTGCCAGCAGCTTAGCTAAAAGCGGGGACACAGATACGCAGTATTTT.

This clone was detected only a few times. J is TRBJ1-2 and V is TRBV29-1; D unresolved. CDR1 SQVTM and CDR2 ANQGSEA come from the germline V gene. V was shortened by 3 bases and J by 8 bases, with 7 bases between the two germline ends. CDR3 length equals 10 residues. The CDR3: CSVDEQGYTF. The CDR3 DNA follows: TGCAGCGTTGACGAACAGGGCTACACCTTC.

This clone was recorded only once. V is TRBV7-9 and J is TRBJ2-7; possible D gene TRBD1, 6 bases. CDR3 length: 13 residues. V was shortened by 1 base and J by 8 bases, with 12 bases between the two germline ends. The germline V gene has CDR1 SEHNR and CDR2 FQNEAQ (reference sequence). CDR3 protein: CASSLGQGLKQYF. The DNA of the CDR3 is TGTGCCAGCAGCTTAGGGCAGGGGCTCAAGCAGTACTTC. Looking up the rest from reference TRBV7-9 and TRBJ2-7 gives the full variable domain: DTGVSQNPRHKITKRGQNVTFRCDPISEHNRLYWYRQTLGQGPEFLTYFQNEAQLEKSRLLSDRFSAERPKGSFSTLEIQRTEQGDSAMYLCASSLGQGLKQYFGPGTRLTVT.

V and J are TRBV30 and TRBJ1-2, with 8 bases lining up with TRBD1. Germline CDR1 GTSNPN, CDR2 SVGIG (reference sequence). The CDR3 has 14 amino acids. In DNA, the CDR3 is TGTGCACTCACCGGGGGACAGGATAACTATGGCTACACCTTC. This sequence encodes CALTGGQDNYGYTF.